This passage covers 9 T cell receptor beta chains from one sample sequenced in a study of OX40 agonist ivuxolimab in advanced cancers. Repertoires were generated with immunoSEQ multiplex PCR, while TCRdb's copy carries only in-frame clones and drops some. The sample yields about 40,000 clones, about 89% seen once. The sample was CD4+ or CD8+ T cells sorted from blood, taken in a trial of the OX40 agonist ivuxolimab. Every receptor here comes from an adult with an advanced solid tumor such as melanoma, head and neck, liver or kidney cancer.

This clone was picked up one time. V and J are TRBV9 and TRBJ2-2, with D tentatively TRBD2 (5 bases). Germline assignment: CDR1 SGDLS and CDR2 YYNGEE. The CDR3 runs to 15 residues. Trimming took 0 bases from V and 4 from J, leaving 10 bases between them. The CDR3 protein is CASSVGGQLTGELFF. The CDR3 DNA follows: TGTGCCAGCAGCGTAGGAGGGCAGCTCACCGGGGAGCTGTTTTTT. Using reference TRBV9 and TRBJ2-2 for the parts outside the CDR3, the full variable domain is DSGVTQTPKHLITATGQRVTLRCSPRSGDLSVYWYQQSLDQGLQFLIQYYNGEERAKGNILERFSAQQFPDLHSELNLSSLELGDSALYFCASSVGGQLTGELFFGEGSRLTVL.

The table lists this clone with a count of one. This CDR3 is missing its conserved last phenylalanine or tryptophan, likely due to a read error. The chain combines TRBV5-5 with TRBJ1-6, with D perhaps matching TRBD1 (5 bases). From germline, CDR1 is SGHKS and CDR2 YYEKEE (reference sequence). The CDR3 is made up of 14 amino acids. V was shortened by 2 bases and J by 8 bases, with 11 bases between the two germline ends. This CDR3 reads CASSFDRNYSPLHL. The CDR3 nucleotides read TGTGCCAGCAGCTTTGACAGAAACTATTCACCCCTCCACCTT.

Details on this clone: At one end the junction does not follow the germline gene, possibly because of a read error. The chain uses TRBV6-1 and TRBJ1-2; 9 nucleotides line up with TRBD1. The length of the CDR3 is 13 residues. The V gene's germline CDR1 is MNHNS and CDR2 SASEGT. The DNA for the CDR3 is TGTGCCATCAGTACAGGGGGCGGCTATGGCTACACCTTC. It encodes CAISTGGGYGYTF.

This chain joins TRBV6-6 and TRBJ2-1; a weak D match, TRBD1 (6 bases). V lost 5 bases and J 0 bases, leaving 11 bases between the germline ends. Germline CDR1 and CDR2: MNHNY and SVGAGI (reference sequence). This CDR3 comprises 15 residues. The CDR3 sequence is CASSLGATSYNEQFF. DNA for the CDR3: TGTGCCAGCAGTCTGGGGGCGACCTCCTACAATGAGCAGTTCTTC.

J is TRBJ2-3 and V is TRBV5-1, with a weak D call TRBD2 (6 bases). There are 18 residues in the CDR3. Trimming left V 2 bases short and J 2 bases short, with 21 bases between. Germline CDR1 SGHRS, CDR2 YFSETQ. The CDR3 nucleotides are TGCGCCAGCAGCTTATATAAACCGACTAGTGGATCCACAGATACGCAGTATTTT. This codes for CASSLYKPTSGSTDTQYF.

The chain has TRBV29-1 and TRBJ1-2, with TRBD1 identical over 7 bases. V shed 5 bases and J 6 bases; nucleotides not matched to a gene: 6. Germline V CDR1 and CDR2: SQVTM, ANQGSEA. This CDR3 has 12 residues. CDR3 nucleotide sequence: TGCAGCGTTTTGACAGGGATGGATGGCTACACCTTC. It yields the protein CSVLTGMDGYTF. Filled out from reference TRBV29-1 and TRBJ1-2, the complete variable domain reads SAVISQKPSRDICQRGTSLTIQCQVDSQVTMMFWYRQQPGQSLTLIATANQGSEATYESGFVIDKFPISRPNLTFSTLTVSNMSPEDSSIYLCSVLTGMDGYTFGSGTRLTVV.

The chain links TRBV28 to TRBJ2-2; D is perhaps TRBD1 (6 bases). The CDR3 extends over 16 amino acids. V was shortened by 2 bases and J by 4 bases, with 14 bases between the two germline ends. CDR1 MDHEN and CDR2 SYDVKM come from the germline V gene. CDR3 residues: CASSLPTGPITGELFF. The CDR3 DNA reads TGTGCCAGCAGTTTACCGACAGGTCCCATCACCGGGGAGCTGTTTTTT.

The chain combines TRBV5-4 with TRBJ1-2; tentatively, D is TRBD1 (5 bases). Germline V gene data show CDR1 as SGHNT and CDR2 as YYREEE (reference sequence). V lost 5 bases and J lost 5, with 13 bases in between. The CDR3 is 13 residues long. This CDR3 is CASRPGPAYGYTF. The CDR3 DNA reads TGTGCCAGCAGACCGGGACCGGCATATGGCTACACCTTC. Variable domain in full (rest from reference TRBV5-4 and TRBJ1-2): ETGVTQSPTHLIKTRGQQVTLRCSSQSGHNTVSWYQQALGQGPQFIFQYYREEENGRGNFPPRFSGLQFPNYSSELNVNALELDDSALYLCASRPGPAYGYTFGSGTRLTVV.

CDR3 sequence: CASSTGQGDGYTF. The DNA for the CDR3 is TGTGCCAGCAGTACGGGACAGGGTGATGGCTACACCTTC. The chain employs TRBV13 and TRBJ1-2; 9 bases map to TRBD1. The V gene's germline CDR1 is PRHDT and CDR2 FYEKMQ (reference sequence). CDR3 size: 13 residues. V lost 6 bases and J lost 6; bases outside the gene matches: 5.